One sample yielded the 10 T cell receptor beta chains listed below, sequenced in a study of T-cell reconstitution after alpha-beta-depleted transplantation in children. Molecular barcoding with unique molecular identifiers was used for the TCRbeta library. Each CDR3 protein gets one entry after TCRdb re-called the PCR reads with MiXCR. The profile covers around 94,000 distinct CDR3 sequences, with approximately 6% appearing a single time and 6.1% taken by the ten largest. Sequencing was performed on PBMCs, mostly from graft donor cells, taken 60 days after TCRalphabeta/CD19-depleted stem cell transplant. These receptors were collected from a female patient between 2 and 15 years old who had a stem cell transplant for Fanconi anemia, so the T cells may come from the graft donor.

The table lists this clonotype with many counts. The rearrangement joins TRBV7-9 to TRBJ2-7, with 9 bases matching TRBD1. CDR1 SEHNR and CDR2 FQNEAQ come from the germline V gene (reference sequence). Losses at the gene ends were 1 base for V and 5 bases for J; bases not matched to a gene: 6. The CDR3 is 15 residues long. CDR3 protein: CASSLEGQGSDEQYF. The CDR3 coding sequence is TGTGCCAGCAGCTTAGAGGGACAGGGATCCGACGAGCAGTACTTC.

This clonotype was found many times. The chain uses TRBV2 and TRBJ2-2, with TRBD2 identical over 10 bases. Unmatched junction bases numbered 10, after V lost 7 bases and J lost 5 bases. This CDR3 has 16 amino acids. Germline assignment: CDR1 SNHLY and CDR2 FYNNEI. In DNA, the CDR3 is TGTGCCAGCACTGGAGGACTAGCGGTGTGGACCGGGGAGCTGTTTTTT. Its translation is CASTGGLAVWTGELFF. Variable domain in full (rest from reference TRBV2 and TRBJ2-2): EPEVTQTPSHQVTQMGQEVILRCVPISNHLYFYWYRQILGQKVEFLVSFYNNEISEKSEIFDDQFSVERPDGSNFTLKIRSTKLEDSAMYFCASTGGLAVWTGELFFGEGSRLTVL.

This clonotype has a count of ten or more. The chain has TRBV29-1 and TRBJ2-7; tentatively, D is TRBD1 (5 bases). The CDR3 length is 15 residues. Trimming pared 6 bases from V and 3 bases from J, leaving 21 bases between. Germline V CDR1 and CDR2: SQVTM, ANQGSEA. CDR3 residues: CSVDPKGFWCYEQYF. Here the CDR3 DNA reads TGCAGCGTCGACCCAAAGGGGTTCTGGTGCTACGAGCAGTACTTC.

There are many counts of this clonotype. The genes are TRBV6-1 and TRBJ1-5; D is possibly TRBD1 (6 bases). V lost 9 bases and J 0 bases, leaving 12 bases between the germline ends. Germline loops: CDR1 MNHNS, CDR2 SASEGT. The CDR3 covers 14 residues. As DNA, the CDR3 is TGTGCCAGTAGTCAGGGGTATAGCAATCAGCCCCAGCATTTT. Amino acids: CASSQGYSNQPQHF.

This clonotype was counted many times. The V and J genes are TRBV4-1 and TRBJ2-7, with TRBD1 matching 10 bases. The junction had 10 bases not matched to a gene; V was cut back by 4 bases and J by 4 bases. The CDR3 contains 16 residues. Germline CDR1 and CDR2: MGHRA and YSYEKL. The chain's CDR3 is CASSPPPGQGIYEQYF. The DNA for the CDR3 is TGCGCCAGCAGCCCGCCCCCGGGACAGGGGATTTACGAGCAGTACTTC.

The chain links TRBV20-1 to TRBJ1-2; D possibly corresponds to TRBD1 (6 bases). In germline, CDR1 is DFQATT, CDR2 SNEGSKA (reference sequence). This CDR3 is 13 amino acids long. Between the trimmed V and J ends, which lost 3 bases and 8 bases, there was a span of 16 bases. CDR3 amino acids: CSASPRQARGYTF. The CDR3 region has the DNA TGCAGTGCTAGTCCACGACAGGCTCGAGGCTACACCTTC.

Concerning this clonotype itself: The CDR3 end shows no conserved phenylalanine or tryptophan, and so a read error is likely. V usage is TRBV6-1 and J usage is TRBJ2-7; D call uncertain. Germline V gene sequence: CDR1 MNHNS, CDR2 SASEGT. The V and J ends lost 6 bases and 2 bases respectively, with 14 bases between them. This CDR3 comprises 14 residues. The CDR3, as DNA: TGTGCCAGCAGCCCCAAGGCCTCGGCCTACGAGCAGTACATC. Translation gives CASSPKASAYEQYI.

This clonotype came up many times. The J gene is TRBJ2-4, the V gene TRBV7-8; 11 bases map to TRBD1. CDR1 is SGHVS and CDR2 is FQNEAQ in the germline V gene. The CDR3 has 16 amino acids. Unmatched junction bases numbered 3, after V lost 3 bases and J lost 2 bases. The CDR3 sequence: CASSFRDRGTKNIQYF. In nucleotides, the CDR3 is TGTGCCAGCAGCTTCCGGGACAGGGGGACCAAAAACATTCAGTACTTC. The full variable domain, with the rest looked up from reference TRBV7-8 and TRBJ2-4, is GAGVSQSPRYKVAKRGQDVALRCDPISGHVSLFWYQQALGQGPEFLTYFQNEAQLDKSGLPSDRFFAERPEGSVSTLKIQRTQQEDSAVYLCASSFRDRGTKNIQYFGAGTRLSVL.

This clonotype was detected ten times or more. V is TRBV12-3 or TRBV12-4 and J is TRBJ2-7; 7 nucleotides align to TRBD2. This CDR3 contains 14 residues. V lost 6 bases, J lost 2 bases, and 7 bases stayed unmatched. The CDR3 region has the DNA TGTGCCAGCAGCTTGAACGGACTAGCCTACGAGCAGTACTTC. It encodes CASSLNGLAYEQYF.

The table lists this clonotype with a few counts. The CDR3 does not close with the conserved phenylalanine or tryptophan, likely indicating a read error. The limits of the CDR3 on the DNA are not certain, so only TCRdb's listed CDR3 is given. This chain uses TRBV28 with TRBJ2-1; the table's D call of TRBD2 was not tested on the DNA. Germline assignment: CDR1 MDHEN and CDR2 SYDVKM. The CDR3 extends over 16 residues, inclusive of both ends. CDR3 sequence: CASSLSGNLAGAPSWS.